This T cell receptor (beta chain) was recorded in a study of blood T cell repertoires in COVID-19. For the study at large: T cells, B-cell-depleted T cells, or PBMCs provided the cDNA or gDNA that served as material.

Clones were read by immunoSEQ multiplex PCR, and TCRdb kept only the in-frame ones, dropping some. The repertoire has roughly 86,000 clones, around 82% of them found once; the top ten carry approximately 8.7%. Germline V gives CDR1 SNHLY, CDR2 FYNNEI. CDR3 length: 15 residues. V lost 3 bases and J lost 8, with 16 bases in between. This clone showed up just once. This chain links TRBV2 with TRBJ2-2; the D is unclear. Sequencing was performed on peripheral blood. The clonotype was recovered from a man over 45 who had recovered from COVID-19. The CDR3 nucleotides are TGTGCCAGCAGTGACGAGAGCCGGGTGGCAGGGGAGCTGTTTTTT. Protein product: CASSDESRVAGELFF.